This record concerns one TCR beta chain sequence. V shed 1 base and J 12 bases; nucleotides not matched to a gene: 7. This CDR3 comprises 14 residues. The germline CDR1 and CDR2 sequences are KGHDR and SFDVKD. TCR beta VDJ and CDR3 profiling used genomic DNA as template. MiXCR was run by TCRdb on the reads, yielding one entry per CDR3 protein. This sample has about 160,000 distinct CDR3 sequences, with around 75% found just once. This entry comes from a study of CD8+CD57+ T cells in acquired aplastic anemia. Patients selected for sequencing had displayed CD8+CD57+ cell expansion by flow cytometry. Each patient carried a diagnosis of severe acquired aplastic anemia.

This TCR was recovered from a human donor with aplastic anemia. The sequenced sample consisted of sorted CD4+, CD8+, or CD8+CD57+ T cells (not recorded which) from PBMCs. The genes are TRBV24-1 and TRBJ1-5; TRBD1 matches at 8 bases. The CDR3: CATSDFKTGEVQHF. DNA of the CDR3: TGTGCCACCAGTGATTTTAAGACAGGGGAGGTCCAGCATTTT.